This T cell receptor (beta chain) was found in a study of T-cell memory formation after mild COVID-19. The study's findings and limits: Proof of SARS-CoV-2 specificity was absent for the second-wave clones that crested on day 37. Balance between CD4 and CD8 was seen in clones contracting day 15 to 85, and a CD4+ lean was seen in later expanders.

TCRdb ran MiXCR on the 5' RACE reads and lists one entry per CDR3 protein. This table holds roughly 200,000 distinct CDR3 sequences, about a fifth found once. The germline V and J ends were trimmed by 5 bases and 5 bases, with 9 bases remaining between them. The CDR3 has 13 amino acids. Germline assignment: CDR1 SGHTA and CDR2 FQGTGA. The sample holds a few counts of this clonotype. Its target is not known. The sequence came from an adult woman who had mild COVID-19 (a few samples of this study predate the infection). Cell type and time point are not known. The chain couples TRBV7-3 to TRBJ2-2; unclear D gene. Specimen: PBMCs or a T cell subset sorted from them (not recorded which). Written as DNA, the CDR3 is TGTGCCAGCAGCCCTCGTCTTACCGGGGAGCTGTTTTTT. Translating gives CASSPRLTGELFF. Full variable domain (remainder filled in from reference TRBV7-3 and TRBJ2-2): GAGVSQTPSNKVTEKGKYVELRCDPISGHTALYWYRQSLGQGPEFLIYFQGTGAADDSGLPNDRFFAVRPEGSVSTLKIQRTERGDSAVYLCASSPRLTGELFFGEGSRLTVL.